One and the same sample provided the 32 T cell receptor beta chains below, sequenced in a study of T cells in Graves' hyperthyroidism and ophthalmopathy. RNA transcripts yielded amplified TCR beta CDR3 regions. The HTBI primer set served for first-round RT-PCR of the TCR CDR3. TCRdb analysed the multiplex PCR reads with MiXCR anew, one entry per CDR3 protein. The data contain some 400,000 distinct CDR3 sequences, roughly 13% of them singletons. Sequenced: blood. These TCRs come from a man younger than 40 with Graves' hyperthyroidism that later progressed to Graves' ophthalmopathy.

In its sample, this clonotype was seen many times. This sequence joins TRBV6-1 and TRBJ2-7; TRBD2 agrees at 9 bases. Trimming took 6 bases from V and 3 from J; bases not matched to a gene: 21. Per the germline V gene, CDR1 is MNHNS and CDR2 is SASEGT. The length of the CDR3 is 19 residues. This CDR3 is CASSLVASGAVGRFYEQYF. DNA of the CDR3: TGTGCCAGCAGCCTAGTCGCTAGCGGGGCCGTAGGACGCTTCTACGAGCAGTACTTC.

This clonotype was observed many times. The chain employs TRBV6-1 and TRBJ1-5; 8 bases are shared with TRBD1. Germline lookup yields CDR1 MNHNS and CDR2 SASEGT. This CDR3 comprises 15 residues. The V and J ends lost 5 bases and 7 bases, in that order; junction bases with no gene match: 10. In nucleotides, the CDR3 is TGTGCCAGCAGTTCCGACTGGACAGGGAGCCAGCCCCAGCATTTT. This translates into CASSSDWTGSQPQHF.

This clonotype was recorded many times. The chain carries TRBV28 and TRBJ1-4, with D possibly being TRBD1 (6 bases). The V gene's germline CDR1 is MDHEN and CDR2 SYDVKM. There are 15 residues in the CDR3. Trimming left V 10 bases short and J 7 bases short, with 22 bases between. CDR3 in amino acids: CAIWGSGTTSEKLFF. CDR3 sequence (DNA): TGTGCCATATGGGGTTCCGGGACAACCTCTGAAAAACTGTTTTTT.

This clonotype was seen repeatedly, ten times or more. J is TRBJ2-3 and V is TRBV10-3; D is undetermined. CDR3 size: 10 residues. Trimming shortened V by 11 bases and J by 2 bases, and 5 bases separated the two germline ends. Germline CDR1 ENHRY, CDR2 SYGVKD. The CDR3: CAVLTDTQYF. CDR3 DNA: TGTGCCGTCCTCACAGATACGCAGTATTTT.

This clonotype was picked up many times. The chain is built from TRBV28 and TRBJ1-2; D remains unclear. The CDR3 length is 14 residues. Deletions cut 1 base from V and 5 bases from J, with 11 bases between. Germline V gives CDR1 MDHEN, CDR2 SYDVKM. CDR3 DNA sequence: TGTGCCAGCAGTTTATTAACCTCTAGTTATGGCTACACCTTC. Translating it yields CASSLLTSSYGYTF.

This clonotype showed up many times. The chain links TRBV6-1 to TRBJ2-7; D may be TRBD1 (6 bases). V was pared by 8 bases and J by 2 bases, with 16 bases between. The CDR3 has 14 amino acids. Looked up from germline, CDR1 is MNHNS and CDR2 is SASEGT. The CDR3 sequence is CASGPWDIPYEQYF. CDR3 sequence (DNA): TGTGCCAGCGGTCCCTGGGACATTCCCTACGAGCAGTACTTC.

The sample holds many counts of this clonotype. The gene calls are TRBV4-1 and TRBJ2-7; the match to TRBD1 covers 7 bases. Germline V gene lookup returns CDR1 MGHRA and CDR2 YSYEKL. V was clipped by 4 bases and J by 3 bases; unmatched bases: 6. The CDR3 length is 14 residues. The CDR3 region has the DNA TGCGCCAGCAGCCTGGGACAGACGGGCTACGAGCAGTACTTC. This translates into CASSLGQTGYEQYF.

Note on this clonotype: Its ends do not fully match the called genes, so a read error is possible. The rearrangement joins TRBV5-1 to TRBJ1-6; 9 bases fit TRBD1. The CDR3 is made up of 17 amino acids. Germline CDR1 and CDR2: SGHRS and YFSETQ. The CDR3 DNA reads TGCGCCGGCAGCTTGAATCTACAGGGGGCGGTTTACTCACCCCTCCACTTT. Amino acids: CAGSLNLQGAVYSPLHF.

The chain carries TRBV30 and TRBJ1-6, with TRBD1 identical over 8 bases. V lost 6 bases to trimming and J lost 2 bases; unmatched junction nucleotides: 9. CDR1 and CDR2 from the germline V gene are GTSNPN and SVGIG (reference sequence). CDR3 length equals 16 residues. The CDR3 coding sequence is TGTGCCTGTTCTAAGGACAGGGATCCCTATAATTCACCCCTCCACTTT. It codes for CACSKDRDPYNSPLHF.

This clonotype was seen repeatedly, ten times or more. V gene TRBV6-1 combines with J gene TRBJ1-1; D gene ambiguous. Trimming removed 7 bases from V and 1 base from J, with 10 bases in between. The germline V gene has CDR1 MNHNS and CDR2 SASEGT. This CDR3 has 13 amino acids. The chain's CDR3 is CASKSHQNTEAFF. For the CDR3, the DNA is TGTGCCAGCAAATCTCACCAGAACACTGAAGCTTTCTTT.

This clonotype was seen at least ten times. The chain links TRBV28 to TRBJ1-5; D unresolved. The V gene lost 4 bases and the J gene lost 2 bases, with 6 bases spanning the gap. The CDR3 has 13 amino acids. Germline CDR1 MDHEN, CDR2 SYDVKM. The CDR3 bases are TGTGCCAGCAGTTGGACGCGCAATCAGCCCCAGCATTTT. Amino acids: CASSWTRNQPQHF.

This clonotype was observed a handful of times. V gene TRBV29-1 combines with J gene TRBJ2-2; D tentatively fits TRBD1 or TRBD2 (5 bases each). The germline V and J ends were trimmed by 3 bases and 0 bases, with 11 bases remaining between them. Germline CDR1 is SQVTM and CDR2 is ANQGSEA. The CDR3 consists of 15 residues. The CDR3 loop is CSVDWGTSNTGELFF. As DNA, the CDR3 is TGCAGCGTTGATTGGGGGACGTCGAACACCGGGGAGCTGTTTTTT.

Ten or more counts support this clonotype. The genes are TRBV12-3 or TRBV12-4 and TRBJ2-1; 8 bases align to TRBD2. CDR3 size: 15 residues. Trimming cost V 5 bases and J 6 bases; bases outside gene matches: 9. The CDR3 loop is CASSLRLAGLNEQFF. The CDR3 coding sequence is TGTGCCAGCAGTCTCCGTTTAGCGGGACTCAATGAGCAGTTCTTC.

This clonotype was recorded a few times. J is TRBJ2-1 and V is TRBV4-1; D is unclear. V was pared by 1 base and J by 6 bases, with 4 bases between. Looked up from germline, CDR1 is MGHRA and CDR2 is YSYEKL. CDR3 length equals 12 residues. The CDR3 DNA reads as TGCGCCAGCAGCCAAGTTCTCAATGAGCAGTTCTTC. Encoded protein: CASSQVLNEQFF.

In this sample, this clonotype turned up many times. This chain joins TRBV28 and TRBJ2-7; 12 bases agree with TRBD2. With V trimmed by 4 bases and J by 2 bases, 3 bases remained unmatched. Germline CDR1 and CDR2: MDHEN and SYDVKM. The CDR3 is made up of 15 amino acids. CDR3 in DNA: TGTGCCAGCAGTTCCCGGACTAGCGGGACCTACGAGCAGTACTTC. It codes for CASSSRTSGTYEQYF. Using reference TRBV28 and TRBJ2-7 for the parts outside the CDR3, the full variable domain is DVKVTQSSRYLVKRTGEKVFLECVQDMDHENMFWYRQDPGLGLRLIYFSYDVKMKEKGDIPEGYSVSREKKERFSLILESASTNQTSMYLCASSSRTSGTYEQYFGPGTRLTVT.

The V call is TRBV12-3 or TRBV12-4, the J call TRBJ1-5, with D possibly TRBD1 on 6 matching bases. V was pared by 1 base and J by 3 bases, with 10 bases between. The CDR3 spans 15 residues. CDR3 loop: CASSLDGTFNQPQHF. The CDR3 DNA is TGTGCCAGCAGTTTAGATGGGACATTCAATCAGCCCCAGCATTTT.

This clonotype was observed once. The germline gene is not matched at one end of the junction; a read error may be the cause. J is TRBJ1-2 and V is TRBV18, with D possibly TRBD1 on 5 matching bases. The length of the CDR3 is 13 residues. The germline V gene encodes CDR1 KGHSH and CDR2 LQKENI. The CDR3 bases are TGTGCCAGCTCCCCACCTTCGGGGGAAGGCTACACCTTC. It is translated as CASSPPSGEGYTF.

This clonotype has a count of ten or more. The gene calls are TRBV5-1 and TRBJ2-1; 8 positions match TRBD2. The CDR3 extends over 13 amino acids. V lost 1 base to trimming and J lost 9 bases; unmatched junction nucleotides: 3. Per the germline V gene, CDR1 is SGHRS and CDR2 is YFSETQ. The chain's CDR3 is CASSLRGGREQFF. The DNA of the CDR3 is TGCGCCAGCAGCTTGCGGGGGGGTCGTGAGCAGTTCTTC.

The CDR3: CATKMAGGMYGYTF. The CDR3 DNA is TGTGCCACCAAGATGGCAGGTGGCATGTATGGCTACACCTTC. This sequence joins TRBV6-1 and TRBJ1-2; D gene ambiguous. The V gene's germline CDR1 is MNHNS and CDR2 SASEGT. The CDR3 consists of 14 residues. Between the trimmed V and J ends, which lost 10 bases and 5 bases, there was a span of 20 bases.

V is TRBV4-1 and J is TRBJ2-3; 7 positions agree with TRBD1. The junction had 10 bases not matched to a gene; V was cut back by 0 bases and J by 1 base. Looked up from germline, CDR1 is MGHRA and CDR2 is YSYEKL. The CDR3 spans 18 residues. CDR3 protein: CASSQEGGPEERTDTQYF. DNA of the CDR3: TGCGCCAGCAGCCAAGAAGGGGGCCCCGAAGAGCGCACAGATACGCAGTATTTT.

This clonotype was counted between two and nine times. The chain employs TRBV12-3 or TRBV12-4 and TRBJ2-3; no clear D. This CDR3 is 18 amino acids long. V lost 2 bases to trimming and J lost 0 bases, with 18 bases between them. The CDR3: CASSLNPSQVKSTDTQYF. Written as DNA, the CDR3 is TGTGCCAGCAGTTTAAACCCCAGCCAGGTGAAAAGCACAGATACGCAGTATTTT.

This clonotype was observed at least ten times. The rearrangement links TRBV5-1 to TRBJ2-2; 10 nucleotides line up with TRBD1. The CDR3 length is 17 residues. The trim removed 1 base at V and 3 bases at J, leaving 6 bases unmatched. Germline CDR1 SGHRS, CDR2 YFSETQ. This CDR3 reads CASSLPGTGDYTGELFF. As DNA, the CDR3 is TGCGCCAGCAGCTTGCCCGGGACAGGGGACTACACCGGGGAGCTGTTTTTT.

This clonotype occurred many times. This rearrangement joins TRBV18 to TRBJ2-1; D call uncertain. Looked up from germline, CDR1 is KGHSH and CDR2 is LQKENI. Deletions cut 2 bases from V and 6 bases from J, with 11 bases between. The CDR3 is 14 amino acids. This CDR3 reads CASSPRSGLNEQFF. For the CDR3, the DNA is TGTGCCAGCTCACCAAGAAGTGGGCTCAATGAGCAGTTCTTC.

This clonotype was picked up many times. The chain couples TRBV7-9 to TRBJ1-1; 8 bases are a match to TRBD1. The germline gives CDR1 SEHNR, CDR2 FQNEAQ (reference sequence). This CDR3 contains 15 residues. The trim removed 4 bases at V and 2 bases at J, leaving 6 bases unmatched. CDR3 loop: CASSSRGRPNTEAFF. CDR3 sequence (DNA): TGTGCCAGCAGCTCCAGGGGGCGACCCAACACTGAAGCTTTCTTT.

The DNA of the CDR3 is TGTGCCTGGAGGTGGGACAGGGGGCTGGACTATGGCTACACCTTC. Encoded protein: CAWRWDRGLDYGYTF. The rearrangement joins TRBV30 to TRBJ1-2, with 12 bases that match TRBD1. Looked up from germline, CDR1 is GTSNPN and CDR2 is SVGIG (reference sequence). The trim removed 3 bases at V and 3 bases at J, leaving 5 bases unmatched. This CDR3 is built from 15 residues. Based on the CDR3 plus reference TRBV30 and TRBJ1-2, the full variable domain is SQTIHQWPATLVQPVGSPLSLECTVEGTSNPNLYWYRQAAGRGLQLLFYSVGIGQISSEVPQNLSASRPQDRQFILSSKKLLLSDSGFYLCAWRWDRGLDYGYTFGSGTRLTVV.

At least ten counts were recorded for this clonotype. The chain carries TRBV30 and TRBJ1-6; D not resolved. V gave up 2 bases and J gave up 9 bases, with 11 bases separating them. Germline assignment: CDR1 GTSNPN and CDR2 SVGIG (reference sequence). This CDR3 is 13 amino acids long. The CDR3 loop is CAWSSAGGSPLHF. The DNA of the CDR3 is TGTGCCTGGAGTTCGGCAGGTGGTTCACCCCTCCACTTT.

The sample holds many counts of this clonotype. This chain connects TRBV24-1 to TRBJ1-2; tentative D call: TRBD1 (5 bases). The V and J ends lost 10 bases and 3 bases respectively, with 17 bases between them. Germline assignment: CDR1 KGHDR and CDR2 SFDVKD. The CDR3 extends over 14 amino acids. The CDR3 region is CATSRAGSDYGYTF. CDR3 DNA sequence: TGTGCCACTTCAAGGGCAGGGTCGGACTATGGCTACACCTTC.

The CDR3 DNA is TGCGCCAGCAGCCAAGATGGGACAGGGGAATCCTATGGCTACACCTTC. Translation gives CASSQDGTGESYGYTF. The V gene is TRBV4-1, the J gene TRBJ1-2; the match to TRBD1 covers 10 bases. The germline CDR1 and CDR2 sequences are MGHRA and YSYEKL. V was clipped by 0 bases and J by 4 bases; unmatched bases: 5. CDR3 length: 16 amino acids.

This clonotype was counted at least ten times. The chain joins TRBV6-1 to TRBJ1-2; 8 nucleotides line up with TRBD1. The CDR3 spans 13 residues. Germline CDR1 reads MNHNS; CDR2 reads SASEGT. V shed 7 bases, J shed 4 bases, and the junction held 5 bases outside the gene matches. CDR3 residues: CASKPTGVYGYTF. CDR3 coding DNA: TGTGCCAGCAAACCGACAGGGGTCTATGGCTACACCTTC.

This clonotype was seen ten or more times. The gene calls are TRBV3-1 and TRBJ1-4; D might be TRBD1 (6 bases). The CDR3 consists of 16 residues. Germline CDR1 is LGHDT and CDR2 is YNNKEL (reference sequence). V was shortened by 8 bases and J by 0 bases, with 16 bases between the two germline ends. CDR3 DNA sequence: TGTGCCAGCGCCTGGGGGCGGCGAGCAACTAATGAAAAACTGTTTTTT. Translated: CASAWGRRATNEKLFF.

This clonotype was detected ten times or more. This chain uses TRBV28 with TRBJ1-1; D may be TRBD1 (5 bases). Germline assignment: CDR1 MDHEN and CDR2 SYDVKM. CDR3 size: 14 residues. V was cut by 6 bases and J by 3 bases, with 14 bases left in between. Here the CDR3 reads CASSLGGEDTEAFF. The DNA for the CDR3 is TGTGCCAGCAGCCTGGGGGGGGAGGACACTGAAGCTTTCTTT.

This clonotype was seen many times. The V gene is TRBV7-9, the J gene TRBJ2-1; D tentatively fits TRBD1 or TRBD2 (5 bases each). V was shortened by 4 bases and J by 10 bases, with 14 bases between the two germline ends. Looked up from germline, CDR1 is SEHNR and CDR2 is FQNEAQ (reference sequence). The CDR3 consists of 13 residues. CDR3 in amino acids: CASSSTNRGEQFF. CDR3 nucleotide sequence: TGTGCCAGCAGCTCAACTAATCGGGGCGAGCAGTTCTTC. Supplemented by reference TRBV7-9 and TRBJ2-1, the full variable domain reads DTGVSQNPRHKITKRGQNVTFRCDPISEHNRLYWYRQTLGQGPEFLTYFQNEAQLEKSRLLSDRFSAERPKGSFSTLEIQRTEQGDSAMYLCASSSTNRGEQFFGPGTRLTVL.